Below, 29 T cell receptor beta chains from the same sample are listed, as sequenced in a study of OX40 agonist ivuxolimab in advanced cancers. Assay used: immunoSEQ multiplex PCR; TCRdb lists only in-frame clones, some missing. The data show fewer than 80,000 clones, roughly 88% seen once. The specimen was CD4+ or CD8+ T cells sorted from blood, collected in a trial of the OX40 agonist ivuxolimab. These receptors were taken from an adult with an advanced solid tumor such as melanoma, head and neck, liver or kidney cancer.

This CDR3 reads CASSWGTLGNQPQHF. The DNA for the CDR3 is TGTGCCAGTAGTTGGGGAACACTCGGCAATCAGCCCCAGCATTTT. The chain joins TRBV19 to TRBJ1-5; D gene uncertain. Germline assignment: CDR1 LNHDA and CDR2 SQIVND (reference sequence). Deletions cut 5 bases from V and 2 bases from J, with 13 bases between. There are 15 residues in the CDR3.

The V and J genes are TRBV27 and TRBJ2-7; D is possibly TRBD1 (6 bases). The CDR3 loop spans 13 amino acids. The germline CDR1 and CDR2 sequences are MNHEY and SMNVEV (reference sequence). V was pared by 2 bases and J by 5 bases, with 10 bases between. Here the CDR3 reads CASSLAGENEQYF. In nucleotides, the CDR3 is TGTGCCAGCAGTTTAGCAGGGGAAAACGAGCAGTACTTC.

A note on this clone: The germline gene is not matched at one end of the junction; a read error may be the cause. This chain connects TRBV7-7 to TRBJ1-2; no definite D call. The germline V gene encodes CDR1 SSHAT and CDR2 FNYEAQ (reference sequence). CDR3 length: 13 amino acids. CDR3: CASSLARSYGYTF. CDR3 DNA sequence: TGTGCTAGCAGCCTTGCGCGCTCCTATGGCTACACCTTC.

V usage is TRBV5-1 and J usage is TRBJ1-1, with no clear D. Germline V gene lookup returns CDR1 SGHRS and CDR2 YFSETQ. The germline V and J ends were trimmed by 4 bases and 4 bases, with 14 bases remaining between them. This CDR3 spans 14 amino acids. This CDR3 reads CASSDQTPGTEAFF. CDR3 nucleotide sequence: TGCGCCAGCAGCGATCAGACACCGGGCACTGAAGCTTTCTTT.

The CDR3 region is CASSFGRASGANVLTF. The CDR3 DNA follows: TGTGCCAGCAGCTTCGGACGGGCCTCTGGGGCCAACGTCCTGACTTTC. The V and J genes are TRBV5-6 and TRBJ2-6, with D unclear. V lost 2 bases and J 0 bases, leaving 9 bases between the germline ends. The CDR3 has 16 amino acids. Germline V lookup: CDR1 SGHDT, CDR2 YYEEEE.

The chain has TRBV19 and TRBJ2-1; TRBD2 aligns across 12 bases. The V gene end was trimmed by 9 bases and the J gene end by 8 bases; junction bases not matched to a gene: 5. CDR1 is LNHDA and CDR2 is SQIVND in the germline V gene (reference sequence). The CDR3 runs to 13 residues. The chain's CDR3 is CASRTSGVYEQFF. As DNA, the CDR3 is TGTGCCAGCAGGACTAGCGGGGTATATGAGCAGTTCTTC.

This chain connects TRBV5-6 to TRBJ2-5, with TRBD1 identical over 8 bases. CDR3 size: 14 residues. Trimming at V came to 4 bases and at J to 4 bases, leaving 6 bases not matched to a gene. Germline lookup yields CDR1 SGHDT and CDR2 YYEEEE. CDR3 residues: CASSAAGGGETQYF. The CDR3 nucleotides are TGTGCCAGCAGCGCGGCAGGGGGCGGAGAGACCCAGTACTTC.

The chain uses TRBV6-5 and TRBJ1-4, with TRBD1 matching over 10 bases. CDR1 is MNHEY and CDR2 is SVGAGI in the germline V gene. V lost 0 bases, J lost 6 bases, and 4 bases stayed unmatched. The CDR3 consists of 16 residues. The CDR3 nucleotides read TGTGCCAGCAGTTACTCGATCGGGACAGGGGATGAAAAACTGTTTTTT. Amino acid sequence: CASSYSIGTGDEKLFF.

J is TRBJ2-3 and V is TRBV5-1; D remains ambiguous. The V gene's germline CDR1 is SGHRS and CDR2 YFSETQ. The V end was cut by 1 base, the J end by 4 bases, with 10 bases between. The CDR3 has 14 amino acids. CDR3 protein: CASSLPAGADTQYF. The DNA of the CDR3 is TGCGCCAGCAGCTTGCCGGCCGGCGCAGATACGCAGTATTTT.

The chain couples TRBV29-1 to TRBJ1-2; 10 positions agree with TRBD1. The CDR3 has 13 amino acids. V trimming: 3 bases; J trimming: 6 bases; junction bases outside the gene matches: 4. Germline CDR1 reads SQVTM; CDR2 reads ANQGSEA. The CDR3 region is CSVETGGRNGYTF. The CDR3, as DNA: TGCAGCGTTGAGACAGGGGGCAGGAATGGCTACACCTTC. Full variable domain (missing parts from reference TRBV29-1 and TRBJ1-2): SAVISQKPSRDICQRGTSLTIQCQVDSQVTMMFWYRQQPGQSLTLIATANQGSEATYESGFVIDKFPISRPNLTFSTLTVSNMSPEDSSIYLCSVETGGRNGYTFGSGTRLTVV.

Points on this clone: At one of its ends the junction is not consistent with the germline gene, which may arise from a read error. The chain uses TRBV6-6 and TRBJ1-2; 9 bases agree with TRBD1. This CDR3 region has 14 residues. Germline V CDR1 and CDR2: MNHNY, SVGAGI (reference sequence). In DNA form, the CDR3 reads TGTGCCAGCACTTACCCGACAGGGGGAGGTGGCTACACCTTC. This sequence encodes CASTYPTGGGGYTF.

For the CDR3, the DNA is TGTGCCAGCAGCCCCGGGAGGGTTCCCCCAGGTACGCAGTATTTT. Residues: CASSPGRVPPGTQYF. This chain links TRBV11-2 with TRBJ2-3, with 8 bases matching TRBD2. Per the germline V gene, CDR1 is SGHAT and CDR2 is FQNNGV. V was clipped by 5 bases and J by 8 bases; unmatched bases: 12. The CDR3 is 15 residues long. The whole variable domain, filled in from reference TRBV11-2 and TRBJ2-3, reads EAGVAQSPRYKIIEKRQSVAFWCNPISGHATLYWYQQILGQGPKLLIQFQNNGVVDDSQLPKDRFSAERLKGVDSTLKIQPAKLEDSAVYLCASSPGRVPPGTQYFGPGTRLTVL.

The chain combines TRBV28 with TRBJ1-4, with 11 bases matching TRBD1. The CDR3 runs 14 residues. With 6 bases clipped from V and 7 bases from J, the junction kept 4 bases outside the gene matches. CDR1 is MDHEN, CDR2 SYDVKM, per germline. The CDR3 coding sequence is TGTGCCAGCAGGGACAGGGGGCAAGGTGAAAAACTGTTTTTT. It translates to CASRDRGQGEKLFF.

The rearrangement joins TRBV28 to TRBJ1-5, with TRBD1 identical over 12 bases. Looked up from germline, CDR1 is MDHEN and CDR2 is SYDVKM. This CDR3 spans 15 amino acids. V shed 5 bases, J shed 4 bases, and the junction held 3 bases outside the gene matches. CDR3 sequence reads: CASSVGQGANQPQHF. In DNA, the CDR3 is TGTGCCAGCAGTGTGGGACAGGGGGCTAATCAGCCCCAGCATTTT.

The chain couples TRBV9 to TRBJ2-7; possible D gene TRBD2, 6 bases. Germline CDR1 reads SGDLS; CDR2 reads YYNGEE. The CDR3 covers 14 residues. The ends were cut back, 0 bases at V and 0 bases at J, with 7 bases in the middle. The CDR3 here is CASSVDGSSYEQYF. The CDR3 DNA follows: TGTGCCAGCAGCGTAGACGGGAGCTCCTACGAGCAGTACTTC. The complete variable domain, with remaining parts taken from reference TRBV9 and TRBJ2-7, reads DSGVTQTPKHLITATGQRVTLRCSPRSGDLSVYWYQQSLDQGLQFLIQYYNGEERAKGNILERFSAQQFPDLHSELNLSSLELGDSALYFCASSVDGSSYEQYFGPGTRLTVT.

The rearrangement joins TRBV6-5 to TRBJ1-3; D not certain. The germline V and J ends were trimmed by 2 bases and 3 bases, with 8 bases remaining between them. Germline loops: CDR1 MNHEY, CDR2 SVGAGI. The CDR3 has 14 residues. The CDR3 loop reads CASSYLQGGNTIYF. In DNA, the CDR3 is TGTGCCAGCAGTTACCTCCAAGGTGGAAACACCATATATTTT.

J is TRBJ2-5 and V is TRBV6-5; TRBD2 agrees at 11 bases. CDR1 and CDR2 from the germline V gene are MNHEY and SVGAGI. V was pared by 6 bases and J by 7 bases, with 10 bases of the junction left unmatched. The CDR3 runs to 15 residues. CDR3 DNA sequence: TGTGCCAGCAGCCGTAGCGGGGGGGCCGTTGGGACCCAGTACTTC. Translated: CASSRSGGAVGTQYF.

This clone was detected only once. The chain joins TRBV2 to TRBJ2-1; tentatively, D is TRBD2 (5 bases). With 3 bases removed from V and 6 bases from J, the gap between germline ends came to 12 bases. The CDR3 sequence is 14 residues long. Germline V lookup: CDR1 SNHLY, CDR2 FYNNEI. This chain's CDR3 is CASSDGWGANEQFF. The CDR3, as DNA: TGTGCCAGCAGTGATGGGTGGGGAGCCAATGAGCAGTTCTTC.

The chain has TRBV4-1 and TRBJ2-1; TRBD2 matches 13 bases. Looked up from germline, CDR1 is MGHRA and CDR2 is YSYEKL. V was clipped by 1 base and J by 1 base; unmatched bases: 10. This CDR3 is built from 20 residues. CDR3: CASSQVPTGLAGRSYNEQFF. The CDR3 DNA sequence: TGCGCCAGCAGCCAAGTACCTACGGGACTAGCGGGGAGGTCCTACAATGAGCAGTTCTTC.

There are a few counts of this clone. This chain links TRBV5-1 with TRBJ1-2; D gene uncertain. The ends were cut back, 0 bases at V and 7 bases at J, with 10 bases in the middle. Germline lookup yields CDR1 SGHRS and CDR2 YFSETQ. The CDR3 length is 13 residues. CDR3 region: CASSLAQGAGYTF. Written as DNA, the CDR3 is TGCGCCAGCAGCTTGGCCCAAGGAGCTGGCTACACCTTC.

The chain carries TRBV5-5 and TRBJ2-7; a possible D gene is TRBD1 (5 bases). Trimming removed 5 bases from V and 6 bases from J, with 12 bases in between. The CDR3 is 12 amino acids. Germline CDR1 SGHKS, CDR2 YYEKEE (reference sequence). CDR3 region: CASSFTGFEQYF. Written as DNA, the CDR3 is TGTGCCAGCAGTTTTACAGGCTTCGAGCAGTACTTC.

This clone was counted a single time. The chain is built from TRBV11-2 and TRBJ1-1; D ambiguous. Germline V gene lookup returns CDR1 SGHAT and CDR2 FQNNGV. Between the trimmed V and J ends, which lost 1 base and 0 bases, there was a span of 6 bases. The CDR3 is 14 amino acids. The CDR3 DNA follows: TGTGCCAGCAGCTTAGTGACATTGAACACTGAAGCTTTCTTT. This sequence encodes CASSLVTLNTEAFF. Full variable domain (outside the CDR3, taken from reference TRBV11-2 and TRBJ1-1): EAGVAQSPRYKIIEKRQSVAFWCNPISGHATLYWYQQILGQGPKLLIQFQNNGVVDDSQLPKDRFSAERLKGVDSTLKIQPAKLEDSAVYLCASSLVTLNTEAFFGQGTRLTVV.

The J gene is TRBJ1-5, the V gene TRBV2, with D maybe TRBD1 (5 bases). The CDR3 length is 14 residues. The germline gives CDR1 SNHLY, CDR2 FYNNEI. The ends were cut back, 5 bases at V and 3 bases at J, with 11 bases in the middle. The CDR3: CASSQLTVNQPQHF. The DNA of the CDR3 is TGTGCCAGCAGTCAATTGACAGTCAATCAGCCCCAGCATTTT.

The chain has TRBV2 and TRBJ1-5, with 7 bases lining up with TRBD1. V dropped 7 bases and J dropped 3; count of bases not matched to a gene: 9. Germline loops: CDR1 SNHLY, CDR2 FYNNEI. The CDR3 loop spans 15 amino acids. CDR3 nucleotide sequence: TGTGCCAGCACATGGGGGACAGACCTCAATCAGCCCCAGCATTTT. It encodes CASTWGTDLNQPQHF.

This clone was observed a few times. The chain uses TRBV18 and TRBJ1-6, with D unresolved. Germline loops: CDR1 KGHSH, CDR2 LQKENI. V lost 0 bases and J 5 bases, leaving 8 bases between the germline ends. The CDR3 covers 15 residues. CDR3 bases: TGTGCCAGCTCACCACCGACGGGTAATAATTCACCCCTCCACTTT. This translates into CASSPPTGNNSPLHF.

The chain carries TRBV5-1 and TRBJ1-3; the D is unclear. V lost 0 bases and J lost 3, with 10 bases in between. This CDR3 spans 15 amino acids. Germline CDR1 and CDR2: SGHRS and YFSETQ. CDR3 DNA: TGCGCCAGCAGCTTGGGCAAACTCCTTGGAAACACCATATATTTT. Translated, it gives CASSLGKLLGNTIYF.

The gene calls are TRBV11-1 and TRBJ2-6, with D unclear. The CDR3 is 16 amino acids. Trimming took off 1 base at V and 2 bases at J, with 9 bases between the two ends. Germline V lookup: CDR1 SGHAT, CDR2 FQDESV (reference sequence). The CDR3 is CASSLEPGAGANVLTF. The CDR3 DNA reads TGTGCCAGCAGCTTAGAGCCGGGTGCTGGGGCCAACGTCCTGACTTTC.

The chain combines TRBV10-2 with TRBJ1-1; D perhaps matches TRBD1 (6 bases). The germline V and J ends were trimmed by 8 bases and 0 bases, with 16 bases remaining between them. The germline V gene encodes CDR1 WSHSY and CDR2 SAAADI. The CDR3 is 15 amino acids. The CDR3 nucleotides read TGCGCCAGCGCGGGGGGGCAGGGAGTGAACACTGAAGCTTTCTTT. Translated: CASAGGQGVNTEAFF.

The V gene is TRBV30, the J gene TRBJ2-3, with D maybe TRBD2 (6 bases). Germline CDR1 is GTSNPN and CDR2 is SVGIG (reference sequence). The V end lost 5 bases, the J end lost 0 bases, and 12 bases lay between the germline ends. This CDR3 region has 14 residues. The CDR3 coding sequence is TGTGCCTGGGGTGAAGGACTAAGCACAGATACGCAGTATTTT. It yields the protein CAWGEGLSTDTQYF.